This T cell receptor beta chain was obtained from a study of response to subunit inactivated influenza vaccine. Ten or more counts support this clonotype. The antigen remains unidentified. TCRdb re-called the RT-PCR reads with MiXCR, one entry per CDR3 protein. The sample records 500,000 to 600,000 distinct CDR3 sequences, less than 10% being singletons. General observations from the study: A suggestion made by the authors is that each seasonal influenza vaccination recruits few new T cells.

CDR3 size: 14 residues. Germline V gene sequence: CDR1 KGHSH, CDR2 LQKENI. Between the trimmed V and J ends, which lost 3 bases and 7 bases, there was a span of 10 bases. This sequence originates from a man in his fifties or sixties who received an inactivated influenza vaccine. The chain uses TRBV18 and TRBJ1-6; D is undetermined. Sample: PBMCs from blood, taken less than 25 months after vaccination. The CDR3 loop is CASSPTFGNSPLHF. The CDR3 DNA reads as TGTGCCAGCTCACCTACGTTCGGCAATTCACCCCTCCACTTT.